The sequence of this TCR beta chain was determined in a study of blood T cell repertoires in COVID-19. Clones were read by immunoSEQ multiplex PCR, and TCRdb kept only the in-frame ones, dropping some. In the table there are 100,000 to 150,000 clones, around 84% of which are singletons. On this clone: Compared with germline, one end of the junction differs, possibly owing to a read error.

Residents of 24 US areas, aged roughly 18 to 89 years, made up the participants. Grouping used clinical history reported by participants in a survey and questionnaire. From germline, CDR1 is SSHAT and CDR2 FNYEAQ (reference sequence). The CDR3 totals 14 residues. Sequenced sample: PBMCs or T cells enriched from blood (not recorded which). V is TRBV7-7 and J is TRBJ2-2; D might be TRBD2 (6 bases). The origin of this receptor is a man aged 35-49 years with acute COVID-19. The CDR3 sequence: CASSSGAHTGELFF. CDR3 bases: TGTGCTAGCAGCTCGGGAGCCCATACCGGGGAGCTGTTTTTT.